Listed below are T cell receptor beta chains from one sample, sequenced in a study of vaccination effects on CD4 cells after COVID-19. What these receptors recognize is not known. Here immunoSEQ multiplex PCR was the method, and the copy in TCRdb shows in-frame clones only, minus some. The sample has tens of thousands of clones, 76% seen once. The material was CD4+ T cells from PBMCs cultured with HCoV-OC43 spike peptides, obtained after COVID-19 vaccination. These receptors all stem from a human donor who received a COVID-19 vaccine. CDR3s include the opening cysteine and the closing phenylalanine or tryptophan. The D gene is left open where the match is weak. The size field is filled for only some rows; it gives once, few, many or a size class.

NA TRBJ2-3 NA TRBV7-8 TGTGCCAGCAGCCGACGGATGACAGATACGCAGTATTTT CASSRRMTDTQYF
NA TRBJ2-1 NA TRBV24-1 TGTGCCACCAGTAGGGCGGGGCCTAGCTCCTACAATGAGCAGTTCTTC CATSRAGPSSYNEQFF
NA TRBJ2-2 few TRBV10-1 TGCGCCAGCAGTGAGTCGGGGCTAACCGGGGAGCTGTTTTTT CASSESGLTGELFF
NA TRBJ1-1 few TRBV27 TGTGCCAGCAGCGGACGGGCTGAAGCTTTCTTT CASSGRAEAFF
TRBD1 TRBJ2-5 few TRBV6-2/TRBV6-3 TGTGCCAGCAGTCCCAGGACAGGGCGTAGAGAGACCCAGTACTTC CASSPRTGRRETQYF
NA TRBJ1-5 few TRBV4-1 TGCGCCAGCAGCCTGGGACCTACAGATCAGCCCCAGCATTTT CASSLGPTDQPQHF
NA TRBJ2-2 NA TRBV9 TGTGCCAGCAGCATAAACACCGGGGAGCTGTTTTTT CASSINTGELFF
NA TRBJ2-5 NA TRBV24-1 TGTGCCACCAGCAGGGGGGGAGGAGAGACCCAGTACTTC CATSRGGGETQYF
NA TRBJ1-4 NA TRBV7-9 TGTGCCAGCAGCTTAGGTTCGGCGGAAAAACATGCAACTAATGAAAAACTGTTTTTT CASSLGSAEKHATNEKLFF
NA TRBJ2-3 few TRBV10-3 TGTGCCATCAGTCTGGGGGGATTCACAGATACGCAGTATTTT CAISLGGFTDTQYF
NA TRBJ2-2 NA TRBV6-5 TGTGCCAGCGTTAGCCCCAGAGACACCGGGGAGCTGTTTTTT CASVSPRDTGELFF
NA TRBJ2-5 NA TRBV10-1 TGCGCCAGCACCGGCAGGGGGGTCGGGGAGACCCAGTACTTC CASTGRGVGETQYF
NA TRBJ2-1 NA TRBV28 TGTGCCAGCAGTGAGACAGGTATGGGCTACAATGAGCAGTTCTTC CASSETGMGYNEQFF
NA TRBJ1-5 NA TRBV6-5 TGTGCCAGCAGTTACTCTAGGGGGAGCAATCAGCCCCAGCATTTT CASSYSRGSNQPQHF
NA TRBJ2-3 once TRBV6-2/TRBV6-3 TGTGCCAGCAGTTGGCAGGGGTTCATTACAGATACGCAGTATTTT CASSWQGFITDTQYF
NA TRBJ1-2 NA TRBV2 TGTGCCAGCAGTGAAAGGGGAAGCTATGGCTACACCTTC CASSERGSYGYTF
TRBD2 TRBJ2-3 NA TRBV5-8 TGTGCCAGCCCGCACCCTCTACTAGCGGGGCCCCTTAAAGACTCACGGTATTTT CASPHPLLAGPLKDSRYF
NA TRBJ2-5 once TRBV11-1 TGTGCCAGCAGCTCGACCGACAGGATTGAGACCCAGTACTTC CASSSTDRIETQYF
NA TRBJ2-2 few TRBV7-3 TGTGCCAGCAGCTCCGATGGGACTCGCCGAGGGGAGCTGTTTTTT CASSSDGTRRGELFF
TRBD1 TRBJ1-4 few TRBV14 TGTGCCAGCAGCCTACTATCCGGGACAGGGAATGAAAAACTGTTTTTT CASSLLSGTGNEKLFF
TRBD1 TRBJ2-3 NA TRBV5-1 TGCGCCAGCAGCCCGGGACAGCACACAGATACGCAGTATTTT CASSPGQHTDTQYF
NA TRBJ1-4 NA TRBV28 TGTGCCAGCAGTCGACTTAGGACCCCGTTAGAAAAACTGTTTTTT CASSRLRTPLEKLFF
NA TRBJ2-1 NA TRBV10-3 TGTGCCATCAGTGAGGCCGGGGGCCTTGGGAATGAGCAGTTCTTC CAISEAGGLGNEQFF